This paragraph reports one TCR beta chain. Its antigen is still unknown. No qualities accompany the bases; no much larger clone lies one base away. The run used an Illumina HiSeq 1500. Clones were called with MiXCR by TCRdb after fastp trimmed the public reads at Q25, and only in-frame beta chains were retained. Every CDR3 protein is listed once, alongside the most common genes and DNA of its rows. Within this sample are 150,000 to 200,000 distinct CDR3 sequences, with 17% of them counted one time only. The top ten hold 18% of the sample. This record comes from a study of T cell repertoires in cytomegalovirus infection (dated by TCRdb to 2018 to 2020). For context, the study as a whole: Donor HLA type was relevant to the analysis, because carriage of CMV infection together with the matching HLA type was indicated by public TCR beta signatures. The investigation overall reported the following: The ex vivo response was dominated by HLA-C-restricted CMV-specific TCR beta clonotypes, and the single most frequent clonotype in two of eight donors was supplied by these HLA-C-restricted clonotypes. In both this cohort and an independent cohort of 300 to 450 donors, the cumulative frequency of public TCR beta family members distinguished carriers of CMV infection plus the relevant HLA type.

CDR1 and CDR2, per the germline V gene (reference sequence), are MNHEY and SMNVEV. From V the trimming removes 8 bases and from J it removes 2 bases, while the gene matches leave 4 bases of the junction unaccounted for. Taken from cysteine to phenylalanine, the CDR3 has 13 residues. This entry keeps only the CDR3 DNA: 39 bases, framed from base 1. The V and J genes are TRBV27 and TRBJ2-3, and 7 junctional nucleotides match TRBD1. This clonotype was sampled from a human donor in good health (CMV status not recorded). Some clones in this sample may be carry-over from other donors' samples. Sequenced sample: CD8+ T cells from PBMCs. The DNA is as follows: TGTGCCAGCCGGGACAGATCCACAGATACGCAGTATTTT. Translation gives CASRDRSTDTQYF.